The next 14 T cell receptor beta chains were all read from a single sample in a study of post-analysis software for immune sequencing data. Findings and caveats of the study: Patients had higher frequencies than controls of a few TRBV segments, including TRBV5-6, TRBV5-1 and TRBV20-1.

Built from TCR beta cDNA, the libraries had unique molecular identifiers in them. One entry per CDR3 protein results from TCRdb running MiXCR on the PCR reads. The repertoire consists of fewer than 850,000 distinct CDR3 sequences, with about 43% occurring once and the leading ten covering 4.9%. Antigens for these TCRs are unknown. Sequenced input: blood. The receptors shown here come from a girl between 10 and 17 years old with multiple sclerosis.

This clonotype has only a few counts. This rearrangement joins TRBV7-6 to TRBJ2-5; the D is unclear. The J call is doubtful: the DNA matches TRBJ2-7 better. This CDR3 has 12 amino acids. Per the germline V gene, CDR1 is SGHVS and CDR2 is FNYEAQ. CDR3 amino acids: CASSFLRSEQYF. The DNA of the CDR3 is TGTGCCAGCAGCTTTTTGAGGTCCGAGCAGTACTTC.

This clonotype was recorded at least ten times. The V gene is TRBV7-2, the J gene TRBJ2-5; no reliable D call. Per the germline V gene, CDR1 is SGHTA and CDR2 is FQGNSA. With 6 bases removed from V and 5 bases from J, the gap between germline ends came to 7 bases. The CDR3 is 11 residues long. In nucleotides, the CDR3 is TGTGCCAGCAGTCCCCGGGAGACCCAGTACTTC. Protein: CASSPRETQYF.

The V gene is TRBV7-9, the J gene TRBJ1-5, with 8 bases matching TRBD1. V lost 7 bases and J lost 2; bases outside the gene matches: 4. Per the germline V gene, CDR1 is SEHNR and CDR2 is FQNEAQ (reference sequence). This CDR3 comprises 14 residues. DNA of the CDR3: TGTGCCAGCAACTTGACAGGGGGCAATCAGCCCCAGCATTTT. Protein sequence: CASNLTGGNQPQHF.

The CDR3 nucleotides read TGTGCCAGCAGTTATCCACTAGCGACTAGCACAGATACGCAGTATTTT. This sequence encodes CASSYPLATSTDTQYF. The chain combines TRBV7-2 with TRBJ2-3, with 7 nucleotides matching TRBD2. The junction had 9 bases not matched to a gene; V was cut back by 6 bases and J by 0 bases. Per the germline V gene, CDR1 is SGHTA and CDR2 is FQGNSA. The CDR3 is 16 residues long. The full variable domain, with the rest looked up from reference TRBV7-2 and TRBJ2-3, is GAGVSQSPSNKVTEKGKDVELRCDPISGHTALYWYRQSLGQGLEFLIYFQGNSAPDKSGLPSDRFSAERTGGSVSTLTIQRTQQEDSAVYLCASSYPLATSTDTQYFGPGTRLTVL.

The rearrangement joins TRBV30 to TRBJ1-2; D not certain. The CDR3 covers 14 residues. V lost 0 bases and J 4 bases, leaving 12 bases between the germline ends. The germline V gene encodes CDR1 GTSNPN and CDR2 SVGIG (reference sequence). The CDR3, as DNA: TGTGCCTGGAGTGTAAGGTACCCCTTCTATGGCTACACCTTC. Residues: CAWSVRYPFYGYTF.

The rearrangement uses TRBV12-5 and TRBJ2-7; no clear D. The closer fit of TRBJ2-5 to the DNA end suggests the J call may be wrong. Germline assignment: CDR1 LGHNT and CDR2 FRNRAP. This CDR3 comprises 12 residues. CDR3 sequence reads: CASGLGEETQYF. CDR3 bases: TGTGCTAGTGGTTTGGGGGAAGAGACCCAGTACTTC.

This clonotype was seen a handful of times. The V gene is TRBV6-5, the J gene TRBJ2-1, with a weak D call TRBD2 (5 bases). V lost 6 bases to trimming and J lost 2 bases, with 14 bases between them. The CDR3 consists of 15 residues. Looked up from germline, CDR1 is MNHEY and CDR2 is SVGAGI. CDR3 DNA: TGTGCCAGCAGGACTTATACGAGGGCCTACAATGAGCAGTTCTTC. The encoded protein is CASRTYTRAYNEQFF.

CDR3 amino acids: CASSLTSGNEQFF. CDR3 sequence (DNA): TGTGCCAGCAGTTTGACTAGCGGCAATGAGCAGTTCTTC. The chain links TRBV12-3 or TRBV12-4 to TRBJ2-1; 9 bases line up with TRBD2. The CDR3 extends over 13 amino acids. The J segment lost 6 bases and the V segment lost 3 bases, leaving 0 bases of the junction unmatched.

As for this clonotype: A much bigger clone sits one base away, suggesting this may be a read error. The rearrangement uses TRBV7-2 and TRBJ2-1; 10 bases line up with TRBD2. The end of the DNA is better explained by TRBJ2-7, so the J call may be wrong. Germline-derived CDR1 and CDR2 are SGHTA and FQGNSA. The CDR3 length is 15 residues. CDR3 region: CASSLGTSGYNEQYF. Written as DNA, the CDR3 is TGTGCCAGCAGCTTAGGGACTAGCGGTTACAATGAGCAGTACTTC.

The rearrangement uses TRBV7-2 and TRBJ2-1, with D maybe TRBD2 (5 bases). Germline CDR1 and CDR2: SGHTA and FQGNSA. Trimming left V 3 bases short and J 8 bases short, with 20 bases between. The CDR3 has 16 residues. The CDR3 sequence: CASSFPTNSFYHEQFF. The DNA of the CDR3 is TGTGCCAGCAGCTTCCCGACTAACTCCTTTTACCATGAGCAGTTCTTC. The whole variable domain, remainder taken from reference TRBV7-2 and TRBJ2-1, is GAGVSQSPSNKVTEKGKDVELRCDPISGHTALYWYRQSLGQGLEFLIYFQGNSAPDKSGLPSDRFSAERTGGSVSTLTIQRTQQEDSAVYLCASSFPTNSFYHEQFFGPGTRLTVL.

V gene TRBV11-2 combines with J gene TRBJ2-5; no clear D. The germline V and J ends were trimmed by 4 bases and 2 bases, with 8 bases remaining between them. Germline V CDR1 and CDR2: SGHAT, FQNNGV. The CDR3 length is 13 residues. This CDR3 reads CASSSEYQETQYF. For the CDR3, the DNA is TGTGCCAGCAGCTCCGAATATCAAGAGACCCAGTACTTC. The variable domain in full, with the rest retrieved from reference TRBV11-2 and TRBJ2-5, is EAGVAQSPRYKIIEKRQSVAFWCNPISGHATLYWYQQILGQGPKLLIQFQNNGVVDDSQLPKDRFSAERLKGVDSTLKIQPAKLEDSAVYLCASSSEYQETQYFGPGTRLLVL.

This chain uses TRBV5-1 with TRBJ2-1; D is uncertain. The V gene's germline CDR1 is SGHRS and CDR2 YFSETQ. CDR3 size: 18 residues. V was pared by 0 bases and J by 0 bases, with 16 bases between. The CDR3: CASSLVSQDLPSYNEQFF. In DNA form, the CDR3 reads TGCGCCAGCAGCTTGGTTTCCCAGGACCTCCCCTCCTACAATGAGCAGTTCTTC.

This clonotype was seen a handful of times. The genes are TRBV25-1 and TRBJ2-7; possible D gene TRBD2, 5 bases. Germline V gene sequence: CDR1 MGHDK, CDR2 SYGVNS. Trimming removed 2 bases at V and 3 bases at J, with 11 bases between. CDR3 length: 14 amino acids. The CDR3 region is CASSEAPGIYEQYF. For the CDR3, the DNA is TGTGCCAGCAGTGAAGCCCCGGGAATCTACGAGCAGTACTTC.

CDR3 sequence reads: CASQKGGQETQYF. The DNA of the CDR3 is TGTGCCAGCCAGAAGGGGGGACAAGAGACCCAGTACTTC. The chain employs TRBV12-3 or TRBV12-4 and TRBJ2-7; D is tentatively TRBD1 or TRBD2 (6 bases each). The J call may be faulty, since TRBJ2-5 better matches the DNA end. This CDR3 has 13 residues.